One and the same sample provided the 18 T cell receptor beta chains below, sequenced in a study of beta chain features in type 1 diabetes (dated by TCRdb to the late 2010s). The method was the immunoSEQ multiplex PCR assay. All of the isolated RNA was reverse transcribed with the High Capacity cDNA Reverse Transcription Kit, so expressed TCRB transcripts were sequenced. The source is immuneACCESS, and TCRdb retained only in-frame sequences with V and J called. Part of the clones is not carried over; for the studies checked, unresolved V genes explain less than half of this, and the remainder is unexplained. The sample data list more than 300,000 clones, and roughly 12% of these were observed just once. The top ten clones comprise around 0.015% of the sample. The sample consisted of naive CD4+ T cells from blood. The label giving this sample's cell subset or site can be read as: true naive CD4+ T cells. The receptors were sampled from a man younger than 30 in good health.

The chain is built from TRBV7-2 and TRBJ2-3; maybe TRBD1 (5 bases). In germline, CDR1 is SGHTA, CDR2 FQGNSA. V lost 1 base, J lost 6 bases, and 20 bases lay in between. The CDR3 has 17 residues. This CDR3 reads CASSLVFSVVGDDTQYF. The CDR3 nucleotides are TGTGCCAGCAGCTTAGTCTTTTCGGTTGTAGGGGATGATACGCAGTATTTT.

This clone was counted only a few times. This chain joins TRBV7-9 and TRBJ2-1; no firm D call. The germline gives CDR1 SEHNR, CDR2 FQNEAQ (reference sequence). V lost 7 bases and J 3 bases, leaving 4 bases between the germline ends. The CDR3 runs 11 residues. In DNA form, the CDR3 reads TGTGCCAGCATCAACTACAATGAGCAGTTCTTC. This codes for CASINYNEQFF. Complete variable domain (other parts from reference TRBV7-9 and TRBJ2-1): DTGVSQNPRHKITKRGQNVTFRCDPISEHNRLYWYRQTLGQGPEFLTYFQNEAQLEKSRLLSDRFSAERPKGSFSTLEIQRTEQGDSAMYLCASINYNEQFFGPGTRLTVL.

This clone was observed a few times. The rearrangement uses TRBV19 and TRBJ1-1; 7 bases agree with TRBD1. With V trimmed by 7 bases and J by 0 bases, 2 bases remained unmatched. CDR1 is LNHDA, CDR2 SQIVND, per germline (reference sequence). This CDR3 comprises 13 residues. As DNA, the CDR3 is TGTGCCAGTAAAGGGACAGTGAACACTGAAGCTTTCTTT. This encodes CASKGTVNTEAFF.

This clone was seen a few times. This rearrangement joins TRBV30 to TRBJ1-1; TRBD1 aligns across 8 bases. The CDR3 loop spans 13 amino acids. Germline V gene lookup returns CDR1 GTSNPN and CDR2 SVGIG (reference sequence). The CDR3 DNA reads TGTGCTTCGGACAGGGCCTTTAACACTGAAGCTTTCTTT. Its translation is CASDRAFNTEAFF.

The chain employs TRBV7-3 and TRBJ2-5, with 11 nucleotides matching TRBD2. Germline loops: CDR1 SGHTA, CDR2 FQGTGA. The trim removed 5 bases at V and 4 bases at J, leaving 6 bases unmatched. The CDR3 is 15 amino acids. The chain's CDR3 is CASSLIAGGRETQYF. The CDR3 DNA sequence: TGTGCCAGCAGCCTCATAGCGGGGGGGCGAGAGACCCAGTACTTC.

V is TRBV5-1 and J is TRBJ2-5; D ambiguous. Germline V gene sequence: CDR1 SGHRS, CDR2 YFSETQ. The CDR3 has 11 residues. Trimming took 7 bases from V and 2 from J, leaving 6 bases between them. In DNA form, the CDR3 reads TGCGCCAGCGGCATACAAGAGACCCAGTACTTC. Encoded protein: CASGIQETQYF.

CDR3 nucleotide sequence: TGTGCCAGCAGTTTTAGCACTAGCGGGGCCAATGAGCAGTTCTTC. This sequence encodes CASSFSTSGANEQFF. V is TRBV28 and J is TRBJ2-1; 10 nucleotides line up with TRBD2. The CDR3 totals 15 residues. CDR1 is MDHEN and CDR2 is SYDVKM in the germline V gene. V lost 3 bases to trimming and J lost 6 bases; unmatched junction nucleotides: 5.

This clone was detected only a few times. One end of the junction is discordant with germline, which a read error may explain. The sample carries other DNA sequences with the same CDR3. The V gene is TRBV29-1, the J gene TRBJ1-1; D is perhaps TRBD1 (5 bases). CDR1 and CDR2 from the germline V gene are SQVTM and ANQGSEA. The CDR3 loop spans 13 amino acids. This CDR3 is CSVEWGVNTEAFF. Here the CDR3 DNA reads TGCAGCGTTGAATGGGGCGTGAATACTGAAGCTTTCTTT.

About this clone: Other DNA sequences of this sample code for an identical CDR3. V and J are TRBV9 and TRBJ2-3; D possibly corresponds to TRBD2 (6 bases). Trimming took 0 bases from V and 5 from J, leaving 10 bases between them. The CDR3 contains 14 residues. Germline V lookup: CDR1 SGDLS, CDR2 YYNGEE. This CDR3 reads CASSVEGRGDTQYF. The CDR3 DNA is TGTGCCAGCAGCGTAGAGGGGCGGGGAGATACGCAGTATTTT.

This clone appeared many times. The chain couples TRBV23-1 to TRBJ1-1; D is unresolved. TRBV23-1 qualifies as an ORF whose function is uncertain. Deletions cut 1 base from V and 5 bases from J, with 5 bases between. The CDR3 is 12 amino acids. Written as DNA, the CDR3 is TGCGCCAGCAGTCAATACAAGACTGAAGCTTTCTTT. Its protein is CASSQYKTEAFF.

A few counts support this clone. The rearrangement links TRBV27 to TRBJ2-1; 8 positions agree with TRBD1. CDR1 MNHEY and CDR2 SMNVEV come from the germline V gene (reference sequence). V lost 3 bases, J lost 8 bases, and 9 bases stayed unmatched. The CDR3 totals 15 residues. This CDR3 is CASSFRTGIDYEQFF. CDR3 DNA sequence: TGTGCCAGCAGTTTTCGGACAGGGATCGATTATGAGCAGTTCTTC.

This clone occurred a few times. The chain links TRBV4-1 to TRBJ1-1; 8 positions agree with TRBD1. Germline V gene lookup returns CDR1 MGHRA and CDR2 YSYEKL. This CDR3 spans 14 amino acids. V shed 4 bases and J 5 bases; nucleotides not matched to a gene: 6. The CDR3 nucleotides are TGCGCCAGCAGCCGCCAGGACAGGGTGACTGAAGCTTTCTTT. Amino acid sequence: CASSRQDRVTEAFF.

The rearrangement uses TRBV7-3 and TRBJ2-1, with 8 bases identical to TRBD2. This CDR3 comprises 16 residues. V lost 5 bases to trimming and J lost 0 bases; unmatched junction nucleotides: 6. Looked up from germline, CDR1 is SGHTA and CDR2 is FQGTGA. This CDR3 reads CASSGTSGSSYNEQFF. DNA for the CDR3: TGTGCCAGCAGCGGCACTAGCGGTAGCTCCTACAATGAGCAGTTCTTC.

The table lists this clone with a few counts. Additional DNA sequences in this sample encode the identical CDR3. This sequence joins TRBV30 and TRBJ1-5; D is undetermined. V was shortened by 0 bases and J by 4 bases, with 7 bases between the two germline ends. The CDR3 is 13 amino acids. The germline CDR1 and CDR2 sequences are GTSNPN and SVGIG (reference sequence). The CDR3 DNA reads TGTGCCTGGAGTGTACGGGTTAATCAGCCCCAGCATTTT. Encoded protein: CAWSVRVNQPQHF. The whole variable domain, remainder taken from reference TRBV30 and TRBJ1-5, is SQTIHQWPATLVQPVGSPLSLECTVEGTSNPNLYWYRQAAGRGLQLLFYSVGIGQISSEVPQNLSASRPQDRQFILSSKKLLLSDSGFYLCAWSVRVNQPQHFGDGTRLSIL.

The CDR3 sequence is CASSLGSFLGANVLTF. CDR3 bases: TGTGCCAGCAGCTTGGGGAGTTTTCTGGGGGCCAACGTCCTGACTTTC. The V call is TRBV5-4, the J call TRBJ2-6; the D is unclear. This CDR3 comprises 16 residues. Trimming removed 0 bases from V and 4 bases from J, with 11 bases in between. Looked up from germline, CDR1 is SGHNT and CDR2 is YYREEE (reference sequence).

V and J are TRBV28 and TRBJ2-1; a possible D gene is TRBD2 (6 bases). Germline V gene data show CDR1 as MDHEN and CDR2 as SYDVKM. The CDR3 extends over 20 amino acids. Trimming cost V 2 bases and J 0 bases, with 23 bases left between them. CDR3 in amino acids: CASSLTVTSFGLGSYNEQFF. The CDR3 DNA is TGTGCCAGCAGTTTAACAGTTACTAGCTTTGGTCTTGGCTCCTACAATGAGCAGTTCTTC.

This chain links TRBV4-3 with TRBJ1-1; D may be TRBD1 (5 bases). This CDR3 contains 16 residues. Trimming stripped 4 bases from V and 1 base from J, with 16 bases between. Germline-derived CDR1 and CDR2 are LGHNA and YSLEER. CDR3 in amino acids: CASSRKLTAQNTEAFF. CDR3 DNA: TGCGCCAGCAGCCGCAAACTGACAGCCCAGAACACTGAAGCTTTCTTT.

This chain joins TRBV7-9 and TRBJ1-2; 8 nucleotides align to TRBD1. Germline values: CDR1 SEHNR, CDR2 FQNEAQ (reference sequence). The J segment lost 1 base and the V segment lost 5 bases, leaving 15 bases of the junction unmatched. The CDR3 is made up of 18 amino acids. The CDR3 nucleotides are TGTGCCAGCAGCCCCGACCGCCTTGGACAGGGATTTAACTATGGCTACACCTTC. This translates into CASSPDRLGQGFNYGYTF.